The T cell receptor (beta chain) under discussion was sequenced for a study of preoperative IRX-2 immunotherapy in early breast cancer. This CDR3 is built from 15 residues. CDR1 and CDR2 from the germline V gene are LNHNV and YYDKDF (reference sequence). V was trimmed by 0 bases and J by 5 bases, leaving 11 bases between them. This clone was recorded a few times. Treatment defined: preoperative locoregional IRX-2 cytokine immunotherapy. Here immunoSEQ multiplex PCR was the method, and the copy in TCRdb shows in-frame clones only, minus some. This sample has 25,000 to 30,000 clones; 75% to 85% occur once, and the top ten carry roughly 1.4%.

The specimen was lymph node tissue, collected after IRX-2 immunotherapy. V gene TRBV15 combines with J gene TRBJ2-1, with D possibly TRBD1 on 5 matching bases. The sequence derives from a human donor with breast cancer. The CDR3 is CATSRDKWTNNEQFF. Written as DNA, the CDR3 is TGTGCCACCAGCAGAGATAAATGGACAAACAATGAGCAGTTCTTC.